What follows describes a single TCR beta chain. The sample belongs to a study of blood T cell repertoires in COVID-19. Whole-study context: The United States, Italy and Spain provided the acute and convalescent COVID-19 samples.

J lost 6 bases, V lost 6 bases, and 12 bases had no gene match. This CDR3 contains 15 residues. Germline V gene lookup returns CDR1 LNHDA and CDR2 SQIVND (reference sequence). How the authors handled the data: How many nucleated cells were present was estimated from reference gene primer amplification. Assay used: immunoSEQ multiplex PCR; TCRdb lists only in-frame clones, some missing. The V and J calls and clone size come from that table; D and trimming were worked out from the DNA. The sample has 150,000 or so clones, approximately 80% seen once; the top ten hold around 5%. The chain uses TRBV19 and TRBJ2-7, with 9 bases that match TRBD1. The sequence came from a man between 65 and 80 years old who had been exposed to COVID-19. The sample taken for sequencing was PBMCs or T cells enriched from blood (not recorded which). This CDR3 is CASRTAGTGLSEQYF. The DNA for the CDR3 is TGTGCCAGTAGGACCGCCGGGACAGGGTTAAGCGAGCAGTACTTC.